These 9 T cell receptor beta chains originate from one sample sequenced in a study of cytomegalovirus exposure and HLA in healthy donors. This PCR relied on a set of 60 Vbeta primers and 13 Jbeta primers. Assay: immunoSEQ multiplex PCR; the TCRdb copy retains only in-frame clones and omits some. The sample has approximately 38,000 clones. The sample comprised PBMCs. Source of these receptors: a man aged 40-55 years in good health and CMV-seropositive.

V usage is TRBV29-1 and J usage is TRBJ2-7, with D perhaps TRBD1 (5 bases). Trimming shortened V by 7 bases and J by 2 bases, and 15 bases separated the two germline ends. CDR3 length equals 13 residues. Germline assignment: CDR1 SQVTM and CDR2 ANQGSEA. The CDR3 bases are TGCAGCGCTACAGGATACCCACCCTACGAGCAGTACTTC. It codes for CSATGYPPYEQYF.

The gene calls are TRBV2 and TRBJ1-2; TRBD1 might be the D (5 bases). There are 12 residues in the CDR3. Between the trimmed V and J ends, which lost 6 bases and 8 bases, there was a span of 13 bases. Germline CDR1 is SNHLY and CDR2 is FYNNEI. The CDR3 loop reads CASSAGIGGYTF. CDR3 nucleotide sequence: TGTGCCAGCAGCGCAGGGATAGGGGGCTACACCTTC.

The chain recombines TRBV7-9 with TRBJ1-2; tentative D call: TRBD1 (5 bases). CDR3 length: 12 amino acids. Germline CDR1 and CDR2: SEHNR and FQNEAQ (reference sequence). V lost 1 base to trimming and J lost 10 bases, with 10 bases between them. CDR3 sequence: CASSLGGVPYTF. CDR3 sequence (DNA): TGTGCCAGCAGCTTAGGGGGGGTCCCCTACACCTTC.

The rearrangement links TRBV6-5 to TRBJ1-6, with 7 nucleotides matching TRBD1. V was pared by 3 bases and J by 9 bases, with 8 bases of the junction left unmatched. Germline V gene sequence: CDR1 MNHEY, CDR2 SVGAGI. The CDR3 is 15 amino acids. As DNA, the CDR3 is TGTGCCAGCAGTTATGACGGGACAGAGTTTTCACCCCTCCACTTT. This translates into CASSYDGTEFSPLHF.

As for this clone: At one end, the junction sequence differs from germline, possibly due to a read error. V gene TRBV7-7 combines with J gene TRBJ2-1; TRBD2 is a possible D gene (7 bases). CDR3 length: 14 residues. CDR1 is SSHAT, CDR2 FNYEAQ, per germline (reference sequence). The CDR3 spells CASSLGGGYNEQFF. The CDR3 coding sequence is TGTGCTAGCAGCTTAGGGGGGGGATACAATGAGCAGTTCTTC.

The chain couples TRBV6-5 to TRBJ1-3; D perhaps matches TRBD1 (6 bases). Germline V gives CDR1 MNHEY, CDR2 SVGAGI. CDR3 size: 16 residues. V was cut by 2 bases and J by 0 bases, with 11 bases left in between. CDR3 sequence (DNA): TGTGCCAGCAGTTACCACGGGACAAACTCTGGAAACACCATATATTTT. Protein sequence: CASSYHGTNSGNTIYF.

J is TRBJ2-1 and V is TRBV7-3, with 9 nucleotides matching TRBD2. Germline trimming cut 2 bases from V and 5 bases from J; bases unmatched to any gene: 4. Germline CDR1 SGHTA, CDR2 FQGTGA. CDR3 size: 15 residues. CDR3 residues: CASSLQGLANNEQFF. The DNA of the CDR3 is TGTGCCAGCAGCTTACAGGGACTAGCCAACAATGAGCAGTTCTTC.

The gene calls are TRBV9 and TRBJ1-3; D not certain. The CDR3 is 15 residues long. CDR1 SGDLS and CDR2 YYNGEE come from the germline V gene. Trimming pared 4 bases from V and 0 bases from J, leaving 11 bases between. CDR3 in DNA: TGTGCCAGCAGCAGACCCGGGTTCTCTGGAAACACCATATATTTT. Translated: CASSRPGFSGNTIYF.

CDR3 DNA: TGTGCCAGCAGCCCCCAGGGGATCGGGACCCAGTACTTC. Translating it yields CASSPQGIGTQYF. The genes are TRBV7-9 and TRBJ2-5; maybe TRBD1 (6 bases). Germline assignment: CDR1 SEHNR and CDR2 FQNEAQ (reference sequence). Deletions cut 5 bases from V and 7 bases from J, with 14 bases between. The CDR3 has 13 amino acids.